These 25 T cell receptor beta chains share one sample of origin, sequenced in a study of cytomegalovirus exposure and HLA in healthy donors. Use of 60 Vbeta and 13 Jbeta primers characterized the PCR. Assay: immunoSEQ multiplex PCR; the TCRdb copy retains only in-frame clones and omits some. The sample has some 150,000 clones, 70% to 80% seen once; the top ten hold roughly 3.4%. The sequenced material came from PBMCs. These receptors originate from a human donor in good health.

The V gene is TRBV9, the J gene TRBJ2-5; 8 bases fit TRBD2. V gave up 4 bases and J gave up 4 bases; unmatched junction bases: 9. CDR1 is SGDLS, CDR2 YYNGEE, per germline. This CDR3 has 15 residues. The CDR3 sequence is CASSRIAGSGETQYF. CDR3 DNA sequence: TGTGCCAGCAGCCGAATAGCGGGGTCCGGAGAGACCCAGTACTTC.

J is TRBJ2-1 and V is TRBV6-5; possibly TRBD1 for D (6 bases). From germline, CDR1 is MNHEY and CDR2 SVGAGI. With 0 bases removed from V and 9 bases from J, the gap between germline ends came to 6 bases. This CDR3 comprises 12 residues. CDR3 region: CASSYSGGEQFF. The CDR3, as DNA: TGTGCCAGCAGTTACTCAGGGGGTGAGCAGTTCTTC.

The chain couples TRBV7-2 to TRBJ1-2, with a tentative D call TRBD1 (5 bases). The CDR3 contains 13 residues. V shed 6 bases and J shed 2 bases, with 10 bases lying between them. Per the germline V gene, CDR1 is SGHTA and CDR2 is FQGNSA. The DNA for the CDR3 is TGTGCCAGCAGTCTCCGACAGAACTATGGCTACACCTTC. Residues: CASSLRQNYGYTF.

This chain joins TRBV4-2 and TRBJ2-7; no clear D gene. CDR1 is LGHNA, CDR2 YNFKEQ, per germline. V was shortened by 4 bases and J by 3 bases, with 7 bases between the two germline ends. The CDR3 spans 12 residues. In DNA form, the CDR3 reads TGTGCCAGCAGCCCAGGAAACTACGAGCAGTACTTC. This sequence encodes CASSPGNYEQYF.

This chain uses TRBV28 with TRBJ1-5; D not resolved. The V gene's germline CDR1 is MDHEN and CDR2 SYDVKM. Deletions cut 10 bases from V and 4 bases from J, with 17 bases between. CDR3 length: 14 residues. The CDR3 reads CATTPGLTNQPQHF. The CDR3 region has the DNA TGTGCCACCACTCCGGGATTGACGAATCAGCCCCAGCATTTT. Complete variable domain (other parts from reference TRBV28 and TRBJ1-5): DVKVTQSSRYLVKRTGEKVFLECVQDMDHENMFWYRQDPGLGLRLIYFSYDVKMKEKGDIPEGYSVSREKKERFSLILESASTNQTSMYLCATTPGLTNQPQHFGDGTRLSIL.

The rearrangement joins TRBV4-1 to TRBJ2-7, with unresolved D. Germline V lookup: CDR1 MGHRA, CDR2 YSYEKL. Trimming took 1 base from V and 2 from J, leaving 15 bases between them. There are 16 residues in the CDR3. Here the CDR3 DNA reads TGCGCCAGCAGCCAAGCACTCGGTCCGCCTGCCTACGAGCAGTACTTC. Its protein product is CASSQALGPPAYEQYF.

The chain is built from TRBV5-1 and TRBJ2-3; no clear D gene. The CDR3 has 14 amino acids. Per the germline V gene, CDR1 is SGHRS and CDR2 is YFSETQ. V was pared by 2 bases and J by 5 bases, with 12 bases between. The CDR3 loop is CASSFLYGGDTQYF. The CDR3 DNA reads as TGCGCCAGCAGCTTTTTGTATGGCGGAGATACGCAGTATTTT. Using reference TRBV5-1 and TRBJ2-3 for the parts outside the CDR3, the full variable domain is KAGVTQTPRYLIKTRGQQVTLSCSPISGHRSVSWYQQTPGQGLQFLFEYFSETQRNKGNFPGRFSGRQFSNSRSEMNVSTLELGDSALYLCASSFLYGGDTQYFGPGTRLTVL.

The chain uses TRBV10-1 and TRBJ2-7; TRBD1 matches 9 bases. Trimming removed 0 bases from V and 2 bases from J; junction bases left unmatched: 2. Germline loops: CDR1 WNHNN, CDR2 SYGVQD (reference sequence). The CDR3 contains 15 residues. CDR3 sequence: CASSESGTGTYEQYF. The CDR3 DNA is TGCGCCAGCAGTGAGTCAGGGACAGGGACCTACGAGCAGTACTTC.

This chain connects TRBV6-6 to TRBJ1-1; no clear D gene. V was cut by 6 bases and J by 1 base, with 12 bases left in between. The CDR3 contains 14 residues. The germline CDR1 and CDR2 sequences are MNHNY and SVGAGI (reference sequence). CDR3 nucleotides: TGTGCCAGCAGGAGTTATTACCCGAACACTGAAGCTTTCTTT. Translated, it gives CASRSYYPNTEAFF.

This clone has only a few counts. The genes are TRBV21-1 and TRBJ1-5; the table's D gene call, TRBD1, was not cross checked with the DNA. TRBV21-1 is classified as a pseudogene. There are 13 residues in the CDR3. CDR3 DNA sequence: TGTGCCAGACAGGAGAGCGGCAATCAGCCCCAGCATTTT. Its protein is CARQESGNQPQHF.

The chain employs TRBV9 and TRBJ1-2, with D unresolved. CDR3 size: 14 residues. Germline assignment: CDR1 SGDLS and CDR2 YYNGEE. Trimming removed 3 bases from V and 0 bases from J, with 9 bases in between. Here the CDR3 reads CASSEGVTNYGYTF. In DNA form, the CDR3 reads TGTGCCAGCAGCGAGGGAGTGACTAACTATGGCTACACCTTC.

A single count supports this clone. V gene TRBV27 combines with J gene TRBJ2-7; 8 bases match TRBD1. The ends lost 4 bases at V and 7 bases at J; junction bases unmatched: 6. The CDR3 runs to 13 residues. Germline V gives CDR1 MNHEY, CDR2 SMNVEV (reference sequence). For the CDR3, the DNA is TGTGCCAGCAGTTGGCAGGGGGCGAGGGAGCAGTACTTC. This codes for CASSWQGAREQYF.

The V and J genes are TRBV5-4 and TRBJ2-7, with a possible D match to TRBD1 (7 bases). The germline gives CDR1 SGHNT, CDR2 YYREEE (reference sequence). The length of the CDR3 is 12 residues. The V end lost 5 bases, the J end lost 7 bases, and 13 bases lay between the germline ends. CDR3 in DNA: TGTGCCAGCAGTTCACAGGGGAGGGAGCAGTACTTC. The encoded protein is CASSSQGREQYF.

V and J are TRBV5-4 and TRBJ2-7, with 7 bases identical to TRBD2. Germline assignment: CDR1 SGHNT and CDR2 YYREEE (reference sequence). This CDR3 is built from 13 residues. The V segment lost 7 bases and the J segment 2 bases; nucleotides outside the gene matches: 6. CDR3 DNA: TGTGCCAGCGGGACCGGGACTACCTACGAGCAGTACTTC. This codes for CASGTGTTYEQYF.

This clone was seen just once. The chain carries TRBV7-3 and TRBJ2-1; D not certain. This CDR3 contains 11 residues. V lost 5 bases, J lost 8 bases, and 7 bases lay in between. The germline gives CDR1 SGHTA, CDR2 FQGTGA. The CDR3 loop is CASSEAHEQFF. The CDR3 coding sequence is TGTGCCAGCAGCGAAGCCCATGAGCAGTTCTTC.

Only one count was recorded for this clone. The CDR3: CASSPQGNEQFF. In DNA, the CDR3 is TGTGCCAGCAGCCCACAGGGGAATGAGCAGTTCTTC. The chain links TRBV6-5 to TRBJ2-1; 7 positions match TRBD1. Trimming took 6 bases from V and 7 from J; bases not matched to a gene: 3. The CDR3 covers 12 residues. Germline V gives CDR1 MNHEY, CDR2 SVGAGI.

The genes are TRBV4-1 and TRBJ1-2, with D uncertain. The CDR3 spans 15 residues. Trimming took off 1 base at V and 2 bases at J, with 11 bases between the two ends. Germline V gene data show CDR1 as MGHRA and CDR2 as YSYEKL. CDR3 loop: CASSQGITTNYGYTF. CDR3 DNA sequence: TGCGCCAGCAGCCAAGGTATTACAACGAACTATGGCTACACCTTC.

In DNA, the CDR3 is TGTGCCAGCAGCCTGGACAGGAATAATCAGCCCCAGCATTTT. Amino acid sequence: CASSLDRNNQPQHF. The chain uses TRBV27 and TRBJ1-5; 7 bases match TRBD1. This CDR3 is built from 14 residues. CDR1 MNHEY and CDR2 SMNVEV come from the germline V gene (reference sequence). The trim removed 6 bases at V and 4 bases at J, leaving 6 bases unmatched.

This clone was picked up a small number of times. DNA for the CDR3: TGTGCCAGTTCTGAGACAGGGAAGAACACTGAAGCTTTCTTT. Translating gives CASSETGKNTEAFF. The chain couples TRBV6-5 to TRBJ1-1; TRBD1 agrees at 7 bases. Germline V gene sequence: CDR1 MNHEY, CDR2 SVGAGI. Trimming removed 9 bases from V and 1 base from J; junction bases left unmatched: 8. The CDR3 covers 14 residues.

V usage is TRBV27 and J usage is TRBJ2-3, with D possibly being TRBD1 (5 bases). CDR3 length equals 13 residues. Germline V gives CDR1 MNHEY, CDR2 SMNVEV (reference sequence). Trimming removed 8 bases at V and 0 bases at J, with 9 bases between. CDR3 amino acids: CASGRQSTDTQYF. The CDR3 DNA follows: TGTGCCAGCGGTCGACAGAGCACAGATACGCAGTATTTT.

V is TRBV6-1 and J is TRBJ2-5; TRBD1 aligns across 12 bases. V shed 8 bases, J shed 5 bases, and the junction held 6 bases outside the gene matches. The germline V gene encodes CDR1 MNHNS and CDR2 SASEGT. This CDR3 comprises 14 residues. The CDR3: CASGRDRGLETQYF. In DNA form, the CDR3 reads TGTGCCAGCGGAAGGGACAGGGGGCTGGAGACCCAGTACTTC.

The gene calls are TRBV25-1 and TRBJ2-7; 7 nucleotides match TRBD2. Germline V gene data show CDR1 as MGHDK and CDR2 as SYGVNS. With 7 bases clipped from V and 5 bases from J, the junction kept 8 bases outside the gene matches. The CDR3 length is 13 residues. CDR3 DNA: TGTGCCAGCACCGAAGCGGGAACCGACGAGCAGTACTTC. This sequence encodes CASTEAGTDEQYF.

V usage is TRBV28 and J usage is TRBJ1-1, with TRBD1 identical over 8 bases. CDR3 length: 15 amino acids. The V segment lost 5 bases and the J segment 1 base; nucleotides outside the gene matches: 6. The germline V gene has CDR1 MDHEN and CDR2 SYDVKM. The chain's CDR3 is CASSIAGTGNTEAFF. The CDR3, as DNA: TGTGCCAGCAGTATAGCCGGGACAGGGAACACTGAAGCTTTCTTT.

The V and J genes are TRBV2 and TRBJ2-1; the match to TRBD2 covers 10 bases. The V segment lost 5 bases and the J segment 14 bases; nucleotides outside the gene matches: 6. The CDR3 spans 12 residues. CDR1 and CDR2 from the germline V gene are SNHLY and FYNNEI. CDR3 sequence (DNA): TGTGCCAGCAGTCCACCACTAGCGGGAAAGTTCTTC. Translation gives CASSPPLAGKFF.

V and J are TRBV20-1 and TRBJ2-4; no definite D call. Germline lookup yields CDR1 DFQATT and CDR2 SNEGSKA (reference sequence). Trimming took off 4 bases at V and 2 bases at J, with 3 bases between the two ends. CDR3 size: 11 residues. CDR3 coding DNA: TGCAGTGCTATCTCCAAAAACATTCAGTACTTC. Protein: CSAISKNIQYF.